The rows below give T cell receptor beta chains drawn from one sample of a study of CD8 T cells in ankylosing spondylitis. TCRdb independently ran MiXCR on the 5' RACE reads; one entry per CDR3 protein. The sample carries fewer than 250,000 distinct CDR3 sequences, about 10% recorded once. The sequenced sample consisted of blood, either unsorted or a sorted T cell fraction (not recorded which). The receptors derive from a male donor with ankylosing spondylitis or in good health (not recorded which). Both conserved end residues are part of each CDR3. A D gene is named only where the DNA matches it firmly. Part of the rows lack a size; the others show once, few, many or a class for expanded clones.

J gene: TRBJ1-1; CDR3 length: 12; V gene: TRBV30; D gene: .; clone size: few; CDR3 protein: CASKRATTEAFF; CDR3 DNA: TGTGCCTCGAAGAGGGCCACCACTGAAGCTTTCTTT
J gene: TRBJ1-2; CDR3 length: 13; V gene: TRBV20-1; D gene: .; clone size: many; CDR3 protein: CSAIGGSAAGYTF; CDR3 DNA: TGCAGTGCTATTGGGGGTTCGGCGGCTGGCTACACCTTC
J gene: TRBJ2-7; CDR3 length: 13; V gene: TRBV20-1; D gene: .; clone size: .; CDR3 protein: CSARDPDRYEQYF; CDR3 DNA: TGCAGTGCTAGAGATCCGGACCGGTACGAGCAGTACTTC
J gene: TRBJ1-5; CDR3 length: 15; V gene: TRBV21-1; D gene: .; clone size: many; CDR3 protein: CASSESGLSDQPQHF; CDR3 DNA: TGTGCCAGCAGCGAATCGGGTCTTTCGGATCAGCCCCAGCATTTT
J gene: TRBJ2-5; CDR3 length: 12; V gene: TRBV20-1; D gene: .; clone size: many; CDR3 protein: CSARDRGETQYF; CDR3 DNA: TGCAGTGCTAGAGATCGGGGAGAGACCCAGTACTTC
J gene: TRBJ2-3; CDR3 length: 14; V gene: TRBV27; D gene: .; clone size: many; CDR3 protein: CASSLNRDTDTQYF; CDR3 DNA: TGTGCCAGCAGTTTGAACCGGGACACAGATACGCAGTATTTT
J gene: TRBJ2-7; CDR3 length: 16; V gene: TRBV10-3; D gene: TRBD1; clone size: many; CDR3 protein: CAISDSPGGGSYEQYF; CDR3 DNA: TGTGCCATCAGTGATTCTCCAGGGGGTGGTTCCTACGAGCAGTACTTC
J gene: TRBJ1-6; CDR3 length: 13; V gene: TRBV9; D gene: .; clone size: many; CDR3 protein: CASSPSEYSPLHF; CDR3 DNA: TGTGCCAGCAGCCCCTCGGAGTATTCACCCCTCCACTTT
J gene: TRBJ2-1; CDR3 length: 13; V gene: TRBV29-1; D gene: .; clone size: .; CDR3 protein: CSVGGAPYNEQFF; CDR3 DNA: TGCAGCGTTGGAGGAGCTCCCTACAATGAGCAGTTCTTC
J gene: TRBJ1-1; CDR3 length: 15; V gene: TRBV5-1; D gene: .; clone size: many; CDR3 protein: CASSLEGSVNTEAFF; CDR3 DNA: TGCGCCAGCAGCTTGGAGGGGTCCGTGAACACTGAAGCTTTCTTT
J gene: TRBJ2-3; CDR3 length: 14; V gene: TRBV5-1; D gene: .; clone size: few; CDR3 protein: CASSSPGEADTQYF; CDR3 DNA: TGCGCCAGCAGCTCCCCGGGGGAGGCAGATACGCAGTATTTT
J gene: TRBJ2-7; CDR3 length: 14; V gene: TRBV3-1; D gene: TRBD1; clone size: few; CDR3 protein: CASSLGQGISEQYF; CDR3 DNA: TGTGCCAGCAGCCTCGGACAGGGGATTAGCGAGCAGTACTTC
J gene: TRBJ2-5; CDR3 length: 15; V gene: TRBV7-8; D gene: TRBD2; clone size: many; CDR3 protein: CASSSRTRGQETQYF; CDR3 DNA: TGTGCCAGCAGCTCTCGGACTAGAGGACAAGAGACCCAGTACTTC
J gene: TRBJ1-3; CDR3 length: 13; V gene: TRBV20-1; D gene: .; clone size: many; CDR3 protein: CSAIQDSGNTIYF; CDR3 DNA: TGCAGTGCCATACAGGACTCTGGAAACACCATATATTTT
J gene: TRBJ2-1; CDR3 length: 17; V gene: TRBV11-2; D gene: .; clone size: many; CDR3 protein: CASSPRLQTQVYNEQFF; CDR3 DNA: TGTGCCAGCAGCCCCCGTTTACAGACCCAGGTTTACAATGAGCAGTTCTTC
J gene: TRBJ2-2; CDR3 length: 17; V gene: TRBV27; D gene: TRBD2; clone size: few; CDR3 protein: CASSFEPGGGDTGELFF; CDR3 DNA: TGTGCCAGCAGTTTCGAACCAGGCGGGGGGGACACCGGGGAGCTGTTTTTT
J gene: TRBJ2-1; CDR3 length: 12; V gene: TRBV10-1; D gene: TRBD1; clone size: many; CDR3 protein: CASSVGTGDIAF; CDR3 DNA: TGCGCCAGCAGTGTTGGGACAGGGGATATAGCCTTC
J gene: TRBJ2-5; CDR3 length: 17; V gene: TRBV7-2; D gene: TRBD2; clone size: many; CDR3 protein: CASSYTLGGGAGETQYF; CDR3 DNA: TGTGCCAGCAGCTACACCCTTGGGGGAGGGGCTGGGGAGACCCAGTACTTC
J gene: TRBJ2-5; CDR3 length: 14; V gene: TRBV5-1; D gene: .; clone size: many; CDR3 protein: CASSLVQIQETQYF; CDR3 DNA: TGCGCCAGCAGCTTGGTTCAGATTCAAGAGACCCAGTACTTC
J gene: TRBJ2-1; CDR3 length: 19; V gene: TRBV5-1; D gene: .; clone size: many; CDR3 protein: CASSLDSTAILQTYNEQFF; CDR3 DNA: TGCGCCAGCAGCTTGGACAGCACCGCTATCCTTCAAACCTACAATGAGCAGTTCTTC
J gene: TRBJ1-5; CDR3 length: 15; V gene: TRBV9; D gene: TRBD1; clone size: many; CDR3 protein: CASSVADRGNQPQHF; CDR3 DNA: TGTGCCAGCAGCGTAGCTGACAGGGGAAACCAGCCCCAGCATTTT
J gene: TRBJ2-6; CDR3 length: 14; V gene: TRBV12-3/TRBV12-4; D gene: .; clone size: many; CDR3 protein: CASSSPTGANVLTF; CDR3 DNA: TGTGCCAGCAGTTCCCCAACTGGGGCCAACGTCCTGACTTTC
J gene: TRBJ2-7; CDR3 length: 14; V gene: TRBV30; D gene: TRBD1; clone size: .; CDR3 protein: CAWRAGGDYGKQYF; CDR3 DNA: TGTGCCTGGAGGGCAGGGGGCGACTACGGCAAGCAGTACTTC
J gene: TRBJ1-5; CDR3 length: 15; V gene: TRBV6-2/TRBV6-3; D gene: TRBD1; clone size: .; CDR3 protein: CASFPKGTGNQPQHF; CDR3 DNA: TGTGCCAGCTTTCCGAAGGGGACAGGGAATCAGCCCCAGCATTTT
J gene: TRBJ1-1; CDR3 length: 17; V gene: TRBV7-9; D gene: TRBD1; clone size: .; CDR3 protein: CASSFTGGRMMNTEAFF; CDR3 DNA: TGTGCCAGCAGCTTTACAGGGGGCCGGATGATGAACACTGAAGCTTTCTTT
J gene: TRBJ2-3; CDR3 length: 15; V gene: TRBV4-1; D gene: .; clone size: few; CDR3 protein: CASSQGRGRGDTQYF; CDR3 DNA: TGCGCCAGCAGCCAAGGCCGGGGGCGCGGAGATACGCAGTATTTT
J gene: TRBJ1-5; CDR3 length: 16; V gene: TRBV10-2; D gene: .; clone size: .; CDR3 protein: CASSESGGAGNQPQHF; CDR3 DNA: TGCGCCAGCAGTGAGTCTGGGGGCGCGGGCAATCAGCCCCAGCATTTT
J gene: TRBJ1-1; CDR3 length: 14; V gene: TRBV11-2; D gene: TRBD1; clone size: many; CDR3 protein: CASSSTGGNTEAFF; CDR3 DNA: TGTGCCAGCAGCTCGACAGGGGGGAACACTGAAGCTTTCTTT
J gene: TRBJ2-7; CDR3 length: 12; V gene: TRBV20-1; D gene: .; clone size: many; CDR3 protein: CSASLALYEQYF; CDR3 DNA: TGCAGTGCTAGCTTAGCACTCTACGAGCAGTACTTC
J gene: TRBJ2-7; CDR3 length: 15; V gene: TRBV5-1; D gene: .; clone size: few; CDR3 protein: CASSLDGQLSYEQYF; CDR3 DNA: TGCGCCAGCAGCTTGGACGGCCAGCTCTCCTACGAGCAGTACTTC
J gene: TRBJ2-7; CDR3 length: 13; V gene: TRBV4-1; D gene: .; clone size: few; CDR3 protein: CASSESGGYEQYF; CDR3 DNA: TGCGCCAGCAGCGAAAGTGGGGGATACGAGCAGTACTTC
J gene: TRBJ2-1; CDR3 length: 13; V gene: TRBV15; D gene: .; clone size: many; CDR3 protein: CATSRGDLNEQFF; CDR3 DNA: TGTGCCACCAGCAGAGGAGACCTCAATGAGCAGTTCTTC
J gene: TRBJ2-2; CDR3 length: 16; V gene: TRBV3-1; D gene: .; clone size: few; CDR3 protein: CASSLGPGPNTGELFF; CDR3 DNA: TGTGCCAGCAGCCTCGGCCCGGGGCCGAACACCGGGGAGCTGTTTTTT